This is a list of T cell receptor beta chains from one sample in a study of response to subunit inactivated influenza vaccine. TCRdb analysed the RT-PCR reads with MiXCR anew, one entry per CDR3 protein. Of more than 450,000 distinct CDR3 sequences listed, about 11% are singletons. These same records also appear under a second study, on T cells expressing NK-cell markers.

The starting material was PBMCs from blood, obtained on the day of vaccination. The receptors stem from a man in his fifties or sixties who received an inactivated influenza vaccine. Each CDR3 is given with its conserved first and last residue. Each record gives: clone size, J gene, V gene, D gene, CDR3 protein, CDR3 DNA. The D gene is left open where the match is weak. The size of a clone is reported for some rows only, either as once, few or many, or as a class for expanded clones.

size: few; J: TRBJ1-6; V: TRBV4-1; D: NA; CDR3: CASSQDTYNSPLHF; DNA: TGCGCCAGCAGCCAAGATACCTATAATTCACCCCTCCACTTT
size: few; J: TRBJ2-2; V: TRBV5-1; D: NA; CDR3: CASTYGTQNTGELFF; DNA: TGCGCCAGCACATATGGGACCCAGAACACCGGGGAGCTGTTTTTT
size: NA; J: TRBJ1-5; V: TRBV20-1; D: TRBD1; CDR3: CSASHGTGGRSQPQHF; DNA: TGCAGTGCTAGTCATGGGACAGGGGGACGCAGTCAGCCCCAGCATTTT
size: NA; J: TRBJ2-1; V: TRBV20-1; D: NA; CDR3: CSARDRGDNEQFF; DNA: TGCAGTGCTAGAGACAGGGGGGACAATGAGCAGTTCTTC
size: few; J: TRBJ1-3; V: TRBV10-3; D: NA; CDR3: CAISAGGVGNTIYF; DNA: TGTGCCATCAGTGCGGGAGGGGTCGGAAACACCATATATTTT
size: NA; J: TRBJ2-7; V: TRBV6-2/TRBV6-3; D: NA; CDR3: CASSYFGGSYEQYF; DNA: TGTGCCAGCAGTTACTTCGGCGGATCCTACGAGCAGTACTTC
size: many; J: TRBJ1-4; V: TRBV12-3/TRBV12-4; D: TRBD1; CDR3: CASSSSRDRGTNEKLFF; DNA: TGTGCCAGCAGTTCGTCCCGGGACAGGGGTACTAATGAAAAACTGTTTTTT
size: NA; J: TRBJ1-4; V: TRBV12-3/TRBV12-4; D: NA; CDR3: CASSLGPSNEKLFF; DNA: TGTGCCAGCAGTTTAGGACCGAGTAATGAAAAACTGTTTTTT
size: NA; J: TRBJ1-5; V: TRBV4-2; D: NA; CDR3: CASSPVGEGNQPQHF; DNA: TGTGCCAGCAGCCCCGTGGGAGAGGGAAATCAGCCCCAGCATTTT
size: NA; J: TRBJ2-7; V: TRBV7-9; D: NA; CDR3: CASSLREFYEQYF; DNA: TGTGCCAGCAGCTTACGGGAATTCTACGAGCAGTACTTC
size: many; J: TRBJ1-1; V: TRBV29-1; D: TRBD1; CDR3: CSVLARGMNTEAFF; DNA: TGCAGCGTTCTAGCCAGGGGGATGAACACTGAAGCTTTCTTT
size: few; J: TRBJ2-6; V: TRBV7-9; D: NA; CDR3: CASSLGIISGANVLTF; DNA: TGTGCCAGCAGCTTAGGCATAATCTCTGGGGCCAACGTCCTGACTTTC
size: few; J: TRBJ1-1; V: TRBV7-2; D: TRBD1; CDR3: CASSTRQGATEAFF; DNA: TGTGCCAGCAGCACAAGACAGGGGGCGACTGAAGCTTTCTTT